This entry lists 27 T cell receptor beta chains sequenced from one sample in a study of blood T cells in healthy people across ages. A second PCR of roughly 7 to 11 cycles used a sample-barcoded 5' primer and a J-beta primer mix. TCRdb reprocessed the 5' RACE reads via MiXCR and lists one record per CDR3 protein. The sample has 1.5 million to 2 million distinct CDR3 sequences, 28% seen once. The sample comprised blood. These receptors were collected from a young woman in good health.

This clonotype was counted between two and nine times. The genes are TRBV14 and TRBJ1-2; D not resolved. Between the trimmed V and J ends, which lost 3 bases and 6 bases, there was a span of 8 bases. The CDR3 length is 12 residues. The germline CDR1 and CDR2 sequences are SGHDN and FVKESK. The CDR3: CASSHGVDGYTF. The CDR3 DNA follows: TGTGCCAGCAGCCACGGGGTGGATGGCTACACCTTC.

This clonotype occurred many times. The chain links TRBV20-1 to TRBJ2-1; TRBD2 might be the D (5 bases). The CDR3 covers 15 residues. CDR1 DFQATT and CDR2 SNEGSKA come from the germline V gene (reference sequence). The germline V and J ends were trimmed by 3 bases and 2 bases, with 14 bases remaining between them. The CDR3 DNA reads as TGCAGTGCTAGGAAAAGCGGAGCCCCCTACAATGAGCAGTTCTTC. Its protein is CSARKSGAPYNEQFF.

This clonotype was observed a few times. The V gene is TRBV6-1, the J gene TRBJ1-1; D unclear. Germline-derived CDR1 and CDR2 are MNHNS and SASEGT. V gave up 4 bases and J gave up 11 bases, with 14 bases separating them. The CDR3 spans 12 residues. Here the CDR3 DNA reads TGTGCCAGCAGTGCTTGGACCGCGCGTGCTTTCTTT. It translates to CASSAWTARAFF.

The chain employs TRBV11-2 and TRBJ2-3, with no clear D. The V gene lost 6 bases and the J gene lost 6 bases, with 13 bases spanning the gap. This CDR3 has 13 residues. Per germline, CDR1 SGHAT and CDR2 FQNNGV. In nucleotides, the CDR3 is TGTGCCAGCAGGTCAGCAAGTTCCGATACGCAGTATTTT. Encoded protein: CASRSASSDTQYF.

The CDR3, as DNA: TGTGCCAGCAGTGCGATTCATGGGCCCCAGCATTTT. Amino acids: CASSAIHGPQHF. J is TRBJ1-5 and V is TRBV25-1; D is uncertain. The V gene lost 4 bases and the J gene lost 9 bases, with 10 bases spanning the gap. Per the germline V gene, CDR1 is MGHDK and CDR2 is SYGVNS. The length of the CDR3 is 12 residues.

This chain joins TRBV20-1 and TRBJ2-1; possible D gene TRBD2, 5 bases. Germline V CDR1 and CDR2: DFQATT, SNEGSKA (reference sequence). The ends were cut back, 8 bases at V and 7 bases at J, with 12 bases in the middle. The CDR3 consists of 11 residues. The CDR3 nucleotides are TGCAGTCTGGGCCGAGGGAATGAGCAGTTCTTC. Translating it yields CSLGRGNEQFF.

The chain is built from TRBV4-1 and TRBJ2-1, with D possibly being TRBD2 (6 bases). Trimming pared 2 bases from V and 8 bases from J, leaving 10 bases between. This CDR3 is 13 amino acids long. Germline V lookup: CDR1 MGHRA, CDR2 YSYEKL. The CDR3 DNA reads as TGCGCCAGCAGCCAATTCTCGGGGGATGAGCAGTTCTTC. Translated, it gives CASSQFSGDEQFF.

CDR3 DNA: TGTGCCAGCAGTGAAGTCGCAGGGGCAAGCAATCAGCCCCAGCATTTT. This codes for CASSEVAGASNQPQHF. The chain recombines TRBV6-1 with TRBJ1-5; tentatively, D is TRBD1 (6 bases). This CDR3 is 16 amino acids long. Germline V gives CDR1 MNHNS, CDR2 SASEGT. Trimming took 1 base from V and 1 from J, leaving 11 bases between them.

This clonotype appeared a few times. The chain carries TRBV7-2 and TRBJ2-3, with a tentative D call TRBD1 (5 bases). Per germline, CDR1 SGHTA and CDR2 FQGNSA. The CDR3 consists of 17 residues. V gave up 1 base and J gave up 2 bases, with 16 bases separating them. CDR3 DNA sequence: TGTGCCAGCAGCTTAGGTCCCCGTGACAGCTTCACAGATACGCAGTATTTT. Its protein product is CASSLGPRDSFTDTQYF.

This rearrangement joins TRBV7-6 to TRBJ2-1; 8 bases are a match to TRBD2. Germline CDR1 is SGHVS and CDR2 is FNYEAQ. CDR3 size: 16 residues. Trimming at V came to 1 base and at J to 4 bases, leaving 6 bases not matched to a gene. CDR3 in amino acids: CASSLVSGLGYNEQFF. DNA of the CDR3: TGTGCCAGCAGCTTAGTGTCGGGACTAGGGTACAATGAGCAGTTCTTC. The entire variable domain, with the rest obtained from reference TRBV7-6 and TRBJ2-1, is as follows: GAGVSQSPRYKVTKRGQDVALRCDPISGHVSLYWYRQALGQGPEFLTYFNYEAQQDKSGLPNDRFSAERPEGSISTLTIQRTEQRDSAMYRCASSLVSGLGYNEQFFGPGTRLTVL.

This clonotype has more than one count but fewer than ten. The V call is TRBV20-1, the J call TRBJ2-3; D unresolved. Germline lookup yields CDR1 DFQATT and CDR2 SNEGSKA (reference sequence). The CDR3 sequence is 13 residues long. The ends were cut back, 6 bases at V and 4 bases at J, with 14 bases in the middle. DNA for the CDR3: TGCAGTGCCACACCCCCGTCAGCAGATACGCAGTATTTT. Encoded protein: CSATPPSADTQYF.

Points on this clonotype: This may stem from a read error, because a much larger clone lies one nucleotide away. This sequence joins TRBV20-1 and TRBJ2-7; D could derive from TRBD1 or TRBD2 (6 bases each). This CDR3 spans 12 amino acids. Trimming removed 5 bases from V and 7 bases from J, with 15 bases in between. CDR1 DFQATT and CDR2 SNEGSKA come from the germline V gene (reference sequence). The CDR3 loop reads CSAGGTGAEQYF. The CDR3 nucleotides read TGCAGTGCTGGAGGAACGGGGGCTGAGCAGTACTTC.

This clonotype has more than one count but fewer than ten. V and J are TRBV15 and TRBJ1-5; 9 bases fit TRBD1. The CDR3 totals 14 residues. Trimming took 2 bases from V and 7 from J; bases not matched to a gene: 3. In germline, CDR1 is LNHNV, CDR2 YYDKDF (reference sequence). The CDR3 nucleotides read TGTGCCACCAGCAGAAACAGGGGGCAACAGCCCCAGCATTTT. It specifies CATSRNRGQQPQHF.

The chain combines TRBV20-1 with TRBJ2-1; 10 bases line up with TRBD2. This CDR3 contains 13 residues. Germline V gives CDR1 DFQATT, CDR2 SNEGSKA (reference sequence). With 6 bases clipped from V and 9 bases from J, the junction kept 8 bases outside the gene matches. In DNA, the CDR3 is TGCAGTGCCAGCCTAGCGGGAGTAGGTGAGCAGTTCTTC. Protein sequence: CSASLAGVGEQFF.

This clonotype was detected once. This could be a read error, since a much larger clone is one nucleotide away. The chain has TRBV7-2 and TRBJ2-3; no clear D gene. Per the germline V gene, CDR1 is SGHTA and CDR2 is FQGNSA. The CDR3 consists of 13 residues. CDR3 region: CACSFLATDTQYF. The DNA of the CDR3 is TGTGCCTGCAGCTTCCTGGCCACAGATACGCAGTATTTT.

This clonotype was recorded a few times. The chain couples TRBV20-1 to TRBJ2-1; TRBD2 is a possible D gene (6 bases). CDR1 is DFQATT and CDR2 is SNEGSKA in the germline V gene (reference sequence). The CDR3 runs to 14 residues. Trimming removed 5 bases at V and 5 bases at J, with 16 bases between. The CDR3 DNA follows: TGCAGTGCTGAGAGGCGACTAGGTGACAATGAGCAGTTCTTC. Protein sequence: CSAERRLGDNEQFF.

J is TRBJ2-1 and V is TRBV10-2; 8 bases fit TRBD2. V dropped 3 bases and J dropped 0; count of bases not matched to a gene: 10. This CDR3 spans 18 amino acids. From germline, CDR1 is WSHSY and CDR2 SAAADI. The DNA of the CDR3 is TGCGCCAGCAGTGACCCGAGACTAGCGAATACCTCCTACAATGAGCAGTTCTTC. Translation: CASSDPRLANTSYNEQFF.

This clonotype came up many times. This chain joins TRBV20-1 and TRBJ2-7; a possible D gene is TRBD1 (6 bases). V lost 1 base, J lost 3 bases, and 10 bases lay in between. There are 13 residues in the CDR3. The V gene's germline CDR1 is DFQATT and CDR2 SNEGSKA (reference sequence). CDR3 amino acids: CSARGLGGYEQYF. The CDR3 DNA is TGCAGTGCTAGAGGTTTAGGGGGCTACGAGCAGTACTTC.

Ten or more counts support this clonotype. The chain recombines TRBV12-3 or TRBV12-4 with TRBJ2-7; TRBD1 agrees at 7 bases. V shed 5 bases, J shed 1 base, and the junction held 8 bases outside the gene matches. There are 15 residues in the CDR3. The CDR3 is CASSPAAGGSYEQYF. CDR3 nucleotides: TGTGCCAGCAGTCCAGCCGCAGGGGGATCCTACGAGCAGTACTTC.

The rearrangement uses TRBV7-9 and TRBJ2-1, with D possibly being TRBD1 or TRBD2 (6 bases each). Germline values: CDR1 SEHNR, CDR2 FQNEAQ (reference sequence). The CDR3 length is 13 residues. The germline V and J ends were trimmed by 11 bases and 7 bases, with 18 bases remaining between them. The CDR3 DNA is TGTGCCGTACGACGAGGGGGGATGAATGAGCAGTTCTTC. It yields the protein CAVRRGGMNEQFF. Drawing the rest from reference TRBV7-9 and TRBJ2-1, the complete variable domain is DTGVSQNPRHKITKRGQNVTFRCDPISEHNRLYWYRQTLGQGPEFLTYFQNEAQLEKSRLLSDRFSAERPKGSFSTLEIQRTEQGDSAMYLCAVRRGGMNEQFFGPGTRLTVL.

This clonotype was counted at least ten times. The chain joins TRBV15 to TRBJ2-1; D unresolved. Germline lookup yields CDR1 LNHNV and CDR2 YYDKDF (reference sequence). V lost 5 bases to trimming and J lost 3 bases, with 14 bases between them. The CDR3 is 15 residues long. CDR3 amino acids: CATSLESNRYNEQFF. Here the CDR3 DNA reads TGTGCCACCAGCCTAGAATCCAACCGCTACAATGAGCAGTTCTTC.

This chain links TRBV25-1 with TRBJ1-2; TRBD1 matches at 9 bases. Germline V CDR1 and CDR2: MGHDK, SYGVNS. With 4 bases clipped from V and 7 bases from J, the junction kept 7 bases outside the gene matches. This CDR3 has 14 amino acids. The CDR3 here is CASSVTGGAGGYTF. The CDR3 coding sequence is TGTGCCAGCAGTGTAACAGGGGGCGCGGGTGGCTACACCTTC.

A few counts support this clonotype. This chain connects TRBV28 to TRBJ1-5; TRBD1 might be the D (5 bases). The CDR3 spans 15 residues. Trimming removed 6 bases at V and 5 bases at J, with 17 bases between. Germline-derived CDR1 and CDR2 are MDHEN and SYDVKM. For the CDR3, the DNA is TGTGCCAGCAGCCCTCTGGGCAGGGTCGATCAGCCCCAGCATTTT. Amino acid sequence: CASSPLGRVDQPQHF.

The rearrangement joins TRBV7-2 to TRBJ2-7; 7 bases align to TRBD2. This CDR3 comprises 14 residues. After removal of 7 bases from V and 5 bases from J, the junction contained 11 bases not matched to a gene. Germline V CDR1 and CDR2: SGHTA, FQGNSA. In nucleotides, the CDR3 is TGTGCCAGCAAGTATTCGGGGGGAGTCAACGAGCAGTACTTC. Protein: CASKYSGGVNEQYF. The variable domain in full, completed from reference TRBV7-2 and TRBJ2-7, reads GAGVSQSPSNKVTEKGKDVELRCDPISGHTALYWYRQSLGQGLEFLIYFQGNSAPDKSGLPSDRFSAERTGGSVSTLTIQRTQQEDSAVYLCASKYSGGVNEQYFGPGTRLTVT.

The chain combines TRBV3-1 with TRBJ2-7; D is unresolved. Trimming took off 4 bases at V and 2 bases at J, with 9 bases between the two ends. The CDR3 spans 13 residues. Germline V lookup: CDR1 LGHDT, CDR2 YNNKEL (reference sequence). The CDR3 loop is CASSRSATYEQYF. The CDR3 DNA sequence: TGTGCCAGCAGCCGCTCGGCCACCTACGAGCAGTACTTC.

The CDR3 coding sequence is TGCGCCAGCAGCTCCATAGCTACCGGGGAGCTGTTTTTT. It translates to CASSSIATGELFF. The gene calls are TRBV5-1 and TRBJ2-2; D remains unclear. The CDR3 loop spans 13 amino acids. V lost 3 bases, J lost 5 bases, and 8 bases lay in between. Germline assignment: CDR1 SGHRS and CDR2 YFSETQ.

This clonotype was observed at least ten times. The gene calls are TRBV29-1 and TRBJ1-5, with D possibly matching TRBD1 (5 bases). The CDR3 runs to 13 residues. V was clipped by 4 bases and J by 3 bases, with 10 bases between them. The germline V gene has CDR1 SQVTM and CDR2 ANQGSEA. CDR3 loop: CSVAQDINQPQHF. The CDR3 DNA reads TGCAGCGTTGCCCAGGACATCAATCAGCCCCAGCATTTT.